Listed below are T cell receptor beta chains from one sample, sequenced in a study of response to subunit inactivated influenza vaccine. TCRdb re-called the RT-PCR reads through MiXCR, storing one row per CDR3 protein. The data hold hundreds of thousands of distinct CDR3 sequences, with about a tenth observed a single time. The input for sequencing was PBMCs from blood, taken about 40 days after vaccination. The receptors originated from a man in his fifties or sixties who received an inactivated influenza vaccine. Each CDR3 is given with its conserved first and last residue. The D gene is left open where the match is weak. A clone size is listed for some rows: how often the clone was seen (once, few, many), or a class if it is expanded.

d_call	j_call	cdr3_length	v_call	clone_size	cdr3_aa	cdr3_nt
NA	TRBJ1-1	12	TRBV6-6	NA	CASSLLSAEAFF	TGTGCCAGCAGTTTGTTAAGTGCTGAAGCTTTCTTT
NA	TRBJ1-2	14	TRBV4-3	NA	CASSQDVAQYGYTF	TGCGCCAGCAGCCAAGATGTTGCCCAATATGGCTACACCTTC
NA	TRBJ1-5	14	TRBV20-1	NA	CSAEPGGSNQPQHF	TGCAGTGCTGAGCCTGGTGGTAGCAATCAGCCCCAGCATTTT
TRBD1	TRBJ2-5	14	TRBV12-3/TRBV12-4	many	CASSKTGGTETQYF	TGTGCCAGCAGCAAGACAGGGGGCACGGAGACCCAGTACTTC
NA	TRBJ1-6	13	TRBV3-1	NA	CASSQDTASPLHF	TGTGCCAGCAGCCAAGATACCGCCTCACCCCTCCACTTT
NA	TRBJ2-1	12	TRBV2	NA	CASSFRRDEQFF	TGTGCCAGCAGTTTCCGCCGGGATGAGCAGTTCTTC
NA	TRBJ1-5	13	TRBV7-2	many	CASSSDRNQPQHF	TGTGCCAGCAGCTCGGACCGGAATCAGCCCCAGCATTTT
TRBD2	TRBJ2-3	15	TRBV12-3/TRBV12-4	many	CASSLGGLATDTQYF	TGTGCCAGCAGTTTAGGGGGACTAGCAACAGATACGCAGTATTTT
NA	TRBJ1-5	13	TRBV12-3/TRBV12-4	few	CASRQGAPGPQHF	TGTGCCAGCCGCCAAGGGGCCCCCGGGCCCCAGCATTTT
NA	TRBJ2-3	16	TRBV29-1	NA	CSVETYGRFLTDTQSF	TGCAGCGTTGAGACGTACGGGAGATTTTTGACAGATACGCAGTCTTTT
TRBD2	TRBJ2-1	15	TRBV20-1	many	CSARGLAGGPHEQFF	TGCAGTGCTAGGGGGCTAGCGGGAGGGCCTCATGAGCAGTTCTTC
TRBD1	TRBJ2-3	14	TRBV5-1	many	CASSHGQGSDTQYF	TGCGCCAGCAGCCACGGACAGGGCTCAGATACGCAGTATTTT
NA	TRBJ2-3	15	TRBV14	few	CASSQVAAITDTQYF	TGTGCCAGCAGCCAAGTAGCAGCCATCACAGATACGCAGTATTTT
NA	TRBJ2-2	12	TRBV12-3/TRBV12-4	NA	CASRQDTGELFF	TGTGCCAGCAGACAAGACACCGGGGAGCTGTTTTTT
NA	TRBJ2-2	15	TRBV9	many	CASSAGTPGTGELFF	TGTGCCAGCAGCGCAGGGACACCGGGCACCGGGGAGCTGTTTTTT
TRBD2	TRBJ2-1	16	TRBV7-2	few	CASSPSGVRAFNEQFF	TGTGCCAGCAGCCCCAGCGGGGTGCGGGCTTTTAATGAGCAGTTCTTC
NA	TRBJ1-2	14	TRBV12-3/TRBV12-4	many	CASSGGQDHYGYTF	TGTGCCAGCTCTGGGGGGCAGGATCACTATGGCTACACCTTC
NA	TRBJ2-1	14	TRBV6-2/TRBV6-3	few	CASRGGAGYNEQFF	TGTGCCAGCAGAGGGGGAGCGGGGTACAATGAGCAGTTCTTC
TRBD2	TRBJ2-7	19	TRBV4-3	NA	CASSQDAFPSGTRSYEQYF	TGCGCCAGCAGCCAAGATGCGTTTCCTAGCGGGACCCGCTCCTACGAGCAGTACTTC
NA	TRBJ2-1	13	TRBV7-9	few	CASSQNPRNEQFF	TGTGCCAGCAGCCAAAACCCCAGGAATGAGCAGTTCTTC
NA	TRBJ1-6	13	TRBV11-2	NA	CASSFVRNSPLHF	TGTGCCAGCAGCTTTGTGAGGAATTCACCCCTCCACTTT
NA	TRBJ2-3	16	TRBV9	NA	CASSVPRDTPTDTQYF	TGTGCCAGCAGCGTACCTCGGGACACCCCCACAGATACGCAGTATTTT
TRBD2	TRBJ2-3	16	TRBV4-1	NA	CASSHPAGGNTDTQYF	TGCGCCAGCAGCCACCCAGCGGGGGGGAACACAGATACGCAGTATTTT
TRBD1	TRBJ1-5	14	TRBV20-1	few	CSAEGQGQRVPQHF	TGCAGTGCTGAGGGACAGGGGCAGCGCGTGCCCCAGCATTTT
NA	TRBJ2-5	14	TRBV5-1	few	CASSAGTSRATQYF	TGCGCCAGCAGCGCCGGGACAAGCCGGGCGACCCAGTACTTC
TRBD1	TRBJ2-1	16	TRBV7-9	NA	CASSPTGTEKYNEQFF	TGTGCCAGCAGCCCGACCGGGACAGAGAAATACAATGAGCAGTTCTTC
TRBD2	TRBJ2-1	16	TRBV6-2/TRBV6-3	few	CASRPARLAGVDEQFF	TGTGCCAGCAGACCAGCCCGACTAGCGGGGGTGGATGAGCAGTTCTTC
TRBD1	TRBJ2-7	14	TRBV7-2	few	CASSFRGPPYEQYF	TGTGCCAGCAGCTTCAGGGGGCCCCCCTACGAGCAGTACTTC
NA	TRBJ2-3	15	TRBV7-2	few	CASSLQGLVGDTQYF	TGTGCCAGCAGCTTACAGGGGTTGGTAGGAGATACGCAGTATTTT
NA	TRBJ2-1	16	TRBV9	NA	CASSPRQQIQFGEQFF	TGTGCCAGCAGCCCTCGACAACAAATACAATTTGGTGAGCAGTTCTTC
NA	TRBJ2-1	15	TRBV7-9	NA	CASSLHGAQWLSQFF	TGTGCCAGCAGCTTGCACGGGGCCCAATGGCTATCCCAGTTCTTC
TRBD2	TRBJ2-3	17	TRBV4-3	few	CASSQFWGLARSDTQYF	TGCGCCAGCAGCCAATTTTGGGGACTAGCAAGGTCAGATACGCAGTATTTT
TRBD1	TRBJ1-2	14	TRBV12-3/TRBV12-4	few	CASSYAGTGDGYTF	TGTGCCAGCAGTTACGCCGGGACAGGGGACGGCTACACCTTC
TRBD1	TRBJ2-3	17	TRBV5-1	many	CASSLVVRGTGSDTQYF	TGCGCCAGCAGCTTGGTCGTTCGAGGGACAGGGTCAGATACGCAGTATTTT
NA	TRBJ2-7	14	TRBV9	few	CASSVGGLSEEQYF	TGTGCCAGCAGCGTAGGGGGACTGAGTGAGGAGCAGTACTTC
TRBD1	TRBJ1-2	14	TRBV12-3/TRBV12-4	NA	CASSSEGQGYGYTF	TGTGCCAGCAGTTCTGAGGGACAGGGATATGGCTACACCTTC
TRBD1	TRBJ2-7	16	TRBV6-2/TRBV6-3	NA	CASSYTSGTGNHEQYF	TGTGCCAGCAGTTACACCTCCGGGACAGGGAACCACGAGCAGTACTTC
NA	TRBJ2-5	13	TRBV7-2	few	CASSQESGETQYF	TGTGCCAGCAGCCAGGAAAGCGGGGAGACCCAGTACTTC
NA	TRBJ2-2	15	TRBV5-1	few	CASSIGQGRTGELFF	TGCGCCAGCAGCATTGGGCAGGGGAGGACCGGGGAGCTGTTTTTT
TRBD1	TRBJ2-7	16	TRBV5-1	NA	CASSGGQGGTVYEQDF	TGCGCCAGCAGCGGGGGACAGGGGGGCACGGTCTACGAGCAGGACTTC